This T cell receptor beta chain appears in the sequencing data of a study of vaccination and CD4 T cells after COVID-19. Study-level results: Spike mono-reactivity was evident in 304 of the 307 vaccine-specific clones derived from convalescent patients. Clonotypes reactive to SARS-CoV-2 had a median that went up from roughly 21 to 40, but not significantly.

Sequencing of cultured CD4+ T cell DNA used the Oncomine TCR Beta short-read assay. Genomic DNA was taken out of cultured CD4+ T cells by extraction. One entry per CDR3 protein, called by TCRdb with MiXCR from the PCR reads. The sample carries some 10,000 distinct CDR3 sequences, 30% to 35% recorded once. Treatment reported: roughly 11-day PBMC culture with coronavirus spike peptide pools or control peptides (ViraFEST assay). CD4+ T cells that came from the unexposed donor were collected before the COVID-19 pandemic (2011-2018). T cells were expanded with peptide pools, and expanded clonotypes were identified by TCR sequencing. On days 3 and 7, half the medium was swapped for fresh IL-2-containing medium. Per the germline V gene, CDR1 is MNHEY and CDR2 is SMNVEV (reference sequence). The ends lost 4 bases at V and 2 bases at J; junction bases unmatched: 8. The CDR3 is made up of 17 amino acids. As for this clonotype: Antigen unknown.

The rearrangement joins TRBV27 to TRBJ2-2, with 9 bases matching TRBD1. This TCR derives from a human donor in good health. The specimen sequenced was CD4+ T cells from blood, cultured in vitro. CDR3 amino acids: CASSSYLQGANTGELFF. CDR3 bases: TGTGCCAGCAGTTCGTATCTACAGGGGGCTAACACCGGGGAGCTGTTTTTT.